In this sample, the clone carrying this TCR beta chain turned up many times. Its specificity is unknown. The sample comes from a study of T cell repertoires in cytomegalovirus infection. On the study more broadly: The public TCR beta signatures pointed to both CMV infection and matching HLA type.

TCRdb itself ran the reads through MiXCR, one entry per CDR3 protein. The table has around 450,000 distinct CDR3 sequences, 10% to 12% seen once. Overall study findings and caveats: Dominant in the ex vivo response were TCR beta clonotypes restricted by HLA-C and specific for CMV.

The sequence derives from a human donor in good health (CMV status not recorded). Some clones in this sample may be carry-over from other donors' samples. Sequencing was carried out using PBMCs.

The CDR3 region is CATSRDLLDRGSYEQYF. The CDR3 bases are TGTGCCACCAGCAGAGATCTCTTGGACAGGGGTTCCTACGAGCAGTACTTC. The J gene is TRBJ2-7, the V gene TRBV15; 9 nucleotides agree with TRBD1. CDR1 LNHNV and CDR2 YYDKDF come from the germline V gene (reference sequence). The V segment lost 0 bases and the J segment 1 base; nucleotides outside the gene matches: 7. The CDR3 sequence is 17 residues long.